This TCR beta chain was profiled in a study of cytomegalovirus exposure and HLA in healthy donors. The CDR3 contains 18 residues. Germline-derived CDR1 and CDR2 are SGHKS and YYEKEE (reference sequence). V lost 1 base, J lost 2 bases, and 20 bases lay in between. This clone has a single count. Profiled with immunoSEQ multiplex PCR; TCRdb holds only in-frame clones, not every one. The table has some 190,000 clones, 86% seen once; the top ten hold approximately 1.5%. Donors came from a validation cohort of over a hundred subjects, distinct from the first 666-subject cohort. The origin of this receptor is a woman aged 18-29 years in good health and CMV-seronegative. Sequenced material: PBMCs. The chain links TRBV5-5 to TRBJ2-3; tentatively, D is TRBD1 (6 bases). The CDR3 reads CASSLTLQGRSSTDTQYF. The CDR3, as DNA: TGTGCCAGCAGCTTGACGTTACAGGGCCGGTCTTCCACAGATACGCAGTATTTT. Looking up the rest from reference TRBV5-5 and TRBJ2-3 gives the full variable domain: DAGVTQSPTHLIKTRGQQVTLRCSPISGHKSVSWYQQVLGQGPQFIFQYYEKEERGRGNFPDRFSARQFPNYSSELNVNALLLGDSALYLCASSLTLQGRSSTDTQYFGPGTRLTVL.